The present entry profiles one T cell receptor beta chain with its context. Its antigen remains unknown. The assay used deep level. TCRdb's table, derived via immunoSEQ multiplex PCR, lists solely in-frame clones and lacks some. This sample has some 2 million clones; 85% to 95% occur once, and the top ten carry more than 0.1%. This specimen belongs to a study of shared clonotypes between healthy human individuals. Notes on the study in general: Generally, naive subsets (rather than memory subsets) showed larger estimated richness. Several donors held approximately 4.5% of naive CD4 clonotypes in common.

From germline, CDR1 is SGHTA and CDR2 FQGNSA. The CDR3 consists of 14 residues. Deletions cut 1 base from V and 4 bases from J, with 10 bases between. The TCR comes from a man aged 18 to 29 in good health. The material sequenced was naive CD4+ T cells sorted from blood. Subset here: CD45RA+ positively selected. The chain recombines TRBV7-2 with TRBJ1-2, with D uncertain. The CDR3 protein is CASSLDSRGYGYTF. The CDR3 DNA reads TGTGCCAGCAGCTTAGACAGCCGGGGCTATGGCTACACCTTC.